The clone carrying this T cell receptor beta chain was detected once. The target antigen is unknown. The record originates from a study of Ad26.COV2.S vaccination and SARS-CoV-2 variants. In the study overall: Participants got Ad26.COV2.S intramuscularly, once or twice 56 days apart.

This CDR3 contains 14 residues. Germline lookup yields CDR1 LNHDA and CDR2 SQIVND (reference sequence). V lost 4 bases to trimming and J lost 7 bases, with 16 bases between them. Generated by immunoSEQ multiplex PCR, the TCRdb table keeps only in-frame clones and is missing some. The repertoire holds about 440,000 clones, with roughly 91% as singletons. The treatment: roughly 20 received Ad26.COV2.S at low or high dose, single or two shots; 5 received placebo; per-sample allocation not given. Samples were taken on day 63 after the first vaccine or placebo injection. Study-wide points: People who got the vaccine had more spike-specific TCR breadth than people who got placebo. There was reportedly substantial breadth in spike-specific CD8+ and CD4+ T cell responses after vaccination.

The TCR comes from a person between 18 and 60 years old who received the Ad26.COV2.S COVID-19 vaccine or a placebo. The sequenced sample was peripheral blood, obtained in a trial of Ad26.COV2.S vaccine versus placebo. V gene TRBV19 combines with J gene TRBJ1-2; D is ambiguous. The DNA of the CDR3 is TGTGCCAGTAGTACGGGTGTGACATTTTTTGGCTACACCTTC. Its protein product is CASSTGVTFFGYTF. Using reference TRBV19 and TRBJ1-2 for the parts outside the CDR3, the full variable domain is DGGITQSPKYLFRKEGQNVTLSCEQNLNHDAMYWYRQDPGQGLRLIYYSQIVNDFQKGDIAEGYSVSREKKESFPLTVTSAQKNPTAFYLCASSTGVTFFGYTFGSGTRLTVV.